The subject of this entry is one T cell receptor (beta chain). Its cognate antigen is unknown. Version v3.0 of the immunoSEQ assay ran at survey level. The method was immunoSEQ multiplex PCR; TCRdb's version includes in-frame clones alone and lacks a portion of them. There are about 20,000 clones in the sample; 92% occur only once, and more than 5.5% lies in the top ten. The data belong to a study of long-term antiretroviral therapy in people with HIV. General study results and limits: In the period from about 2003 to 2018, blood was collected, possibly under older ART regimens. HIV repertoires covered narrower CDR3 length ranges than controls did.

This TCR derives from a woman in her fifties or sixties with HIV. Sequencing used unsorted PBMCs, obtained 4.4 years after starting antiretroviral therapy.

As DNA, the CDR3 is TGTGCCAGCAGCTTGGGGCAGGAAGGGTACGAGCAGTACTTC. Protein sequence: CASSLGQEGYEQYF. The genes are TRBV5-4 and TRBJ2-7, with unresolved D. The CDR3 covers 14 residues. Trimming left V 0 bases short and J 4 bases short, with 11 bases between. Germline CDR1 is SGHNT and CDR2 is YYREEE (reference sequence). The full variable domain, with the rest looked up from reference TRBV5-4 and TRBJ2-7, is ETGVTQSPTHLIKTRGQQVTLRCSSQSGHNTVSWYQQALGQGPQFIFQYYREEENGRGNFPPRFSGLQFPNYSSELNVNALELDDSALYLCASSLGQEGYEQYFGPGTRLTVT.